This T cell receptor beta chain was recovered during a study of T-cell reconstitution after alpha-beta-depleted transplantation in children. Study conclusions and caveats: The main origin of T-cell counts and diversity one year after transplant was newly produced T cells. Expanded graft clones, several hundred of them, were reportedly the source of alpha-beta T cells about two months after transplant.

Unique molecular identifiers featured in how the TCRbeta library was prepared. MiXCR, applied by TCRdb to the PCR reads, yields one record per CDR3 protein. The profile shows around 450,000 distinct CDR3 sequences, roughly a tenth of them singletons. This clonotype was detected many times. Antigen specificity is unknown. With 6 bases removed from V and 7 bases from J, the gap between germline ends came to 15 bases. The CDR3 has 13 amino acids. The TCR sequence derives from a child aged 2-9 years with inherited bone marrow failure, due to receive a stem cell transplant. This specimen was PBMCs, taken before TCRalphabeta/CD19-depleted stem cell transplant. This sequence joins TRBV12-3 or TRBV12-4 and TRBJ2-5, with D tentatively TRBD2 (5 bases). The CDR3 region is CASSNPGWGTQYF. CDR3 DNA: TGTGCCAGCAGCAACCCGGGATGGGGGACCCAGTACTTC.